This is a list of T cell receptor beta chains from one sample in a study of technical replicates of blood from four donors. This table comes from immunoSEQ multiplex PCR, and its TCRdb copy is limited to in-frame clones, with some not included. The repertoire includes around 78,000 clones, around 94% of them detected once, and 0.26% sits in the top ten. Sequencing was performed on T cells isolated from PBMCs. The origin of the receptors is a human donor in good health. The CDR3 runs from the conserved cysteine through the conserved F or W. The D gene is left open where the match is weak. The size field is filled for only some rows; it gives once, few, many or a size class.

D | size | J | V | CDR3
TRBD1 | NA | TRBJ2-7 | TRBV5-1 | CASSYRDRGHEQYF
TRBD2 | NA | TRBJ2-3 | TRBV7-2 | CASSFWRTSGRTTTQYF
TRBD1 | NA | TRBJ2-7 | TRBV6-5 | CASSYGTGREQYF
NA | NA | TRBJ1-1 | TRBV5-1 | CASSPGMGTPEAFF
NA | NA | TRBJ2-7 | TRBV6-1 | CASSDSYEQYF
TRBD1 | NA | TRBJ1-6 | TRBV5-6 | CASSRKDRGYNSPLHF
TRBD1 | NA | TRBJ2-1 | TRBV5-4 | CASSLEGAPYNEQFF
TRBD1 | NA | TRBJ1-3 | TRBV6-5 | CASSYSPGGGNTIYF
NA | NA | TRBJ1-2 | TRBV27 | CASSLSGRGFGYTF
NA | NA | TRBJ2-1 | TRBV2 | CASSEDETRPSNEQFF
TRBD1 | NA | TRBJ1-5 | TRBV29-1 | CSVRTGGNQPQHF
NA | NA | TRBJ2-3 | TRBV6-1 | CASKGGGRGDTQYF
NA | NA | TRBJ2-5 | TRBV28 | CASSLWGTSHQETQYF
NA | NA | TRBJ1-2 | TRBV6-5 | CASSYLAGPYGYTF
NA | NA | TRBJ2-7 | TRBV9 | CASSVDQGLGDEQYF
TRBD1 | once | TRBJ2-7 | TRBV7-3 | CASRQTGTGGYEQYF
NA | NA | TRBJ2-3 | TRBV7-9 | CASSFDISDTQYF
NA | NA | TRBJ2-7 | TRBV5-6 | CASSTGWGHYEQYF
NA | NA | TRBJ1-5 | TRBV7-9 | CASSSYNQPQHF
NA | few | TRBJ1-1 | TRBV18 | CASSPQQPMNTEAFF
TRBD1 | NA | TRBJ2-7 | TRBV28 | CASSLQGKNEQYF
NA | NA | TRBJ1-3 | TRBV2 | CASTREAASGNTIYF
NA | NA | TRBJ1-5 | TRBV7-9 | CASSVTVEQPQHF
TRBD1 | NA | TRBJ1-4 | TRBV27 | CASSRTGRNEKLFF
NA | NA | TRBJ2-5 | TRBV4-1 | CASSHEQTDQETQYF
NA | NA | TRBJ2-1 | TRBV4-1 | CASSIRTGGNEQFF
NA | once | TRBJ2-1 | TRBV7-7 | CASSPNRQQGYEQFF
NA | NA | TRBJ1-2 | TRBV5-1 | CASSLAGVDGYTF
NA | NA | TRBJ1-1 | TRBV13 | CASSSRLADTEAFF
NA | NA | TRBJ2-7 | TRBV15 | CATGRGGESYEQYF
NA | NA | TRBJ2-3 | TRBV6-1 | CASSEQGRGTQYF
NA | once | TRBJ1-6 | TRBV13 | CASSLVRGSSYNSPLHF